This is a list of T cell receptor beta chains from one sample in a study of shared clonotypes between healthy human individuals. Clones were read by immunoSEQ multiplex PCR, and TCRdb kept only the in-frame ones, dropping some. The repertoire has 2 million to 2.5 million clones, around 90% of them found once; the top ten carry about 0.36%. The sample was naive CD4+ T cells from PBMCs. These TCRs come from a man between 18 and 35 years old in good health. Some clones in this sample may be carry-over from other donors' samples. The CDR3 runs from the conserved cysteine through the conserved F or W. A D gene is named only where the DNA matches it firmly. Not every row has a clone size; where given, it reads once, few, many or a size class.

j_call cdr3_length d_call clone_size v_call cdr3_nt cdr3_aa
TRBJ2-5 12 . . TRBV10-3 TGTGCCATCAGTCCGAACCAAGAGACCCAGTACTTC CAISPNQETQYF
TRBJ1-1 16 TRBD1 . TRBV7-9 TGTGCCAGCAGCTCCCGGGGCGTCCAGGGGGCGGGCGAAGCTTTCTTT CASSSRGVQGAGEAFF
TRBJ2-1 15 TRBD2 . TRBV27 TGTGCCAGCAGTTCAGGGACTAGCGGGAAGGGTGAGCAGTTCTTC CASSSGTSGKGEQFF
TRBJ2-1 16 . . TRBV4-2 TGTGCCAGCAGCCAAGATTCCCCAGCGGGTGACAATGAGCAGTTCTTC CASSQDSPAGDNEQFF
TRBJ1-2 13 TRBD1 . TRBV28 TGTGCCAGCAGTTCCGACAGGGACTATGGCTACACCTTC CASSSDRDYGYTF
TRBJ2-7 12 . . TRBV5-4 TGTGCCAGCAGCTTGGTAGGGCGCGAGCAGTACTTC CASSLVGREQYF
TRBJ2-5 15 TRBD2 . TRBV7-3 TGTGCCAGCAGCTTGGGACTAGCGGAAGGAGAGACCCAGTACTTC CASSLGLAEGETQYF
TRBJ2-7 17 . . TRBV12-2 TGTGCAAGTCGCTTAGAGGGGACTAGCGGGAGGGCCGGCGAGCAGTACTTC CASRLEGTSGRAGEQYF
TRBJ2-2 13 TRBD1 . TRBV28 TGTGCCAGCAGGACAGGGGGCGGCGGGGAGCTGTTTTTT CASRTGGGGELFF
TRBJ1-5 13 TRBD1 . TRBV7-9 TGTGCCAGCAGTGGACAGGGAAGTCAGCCCCAGCATTTT CASSGQGSQPQHF
TRBJ2-7 14 TRBD1 . TRBV7-2 TGTGCCAGCAGCTTAGGGACAGGATCCTACGAGCAGTACTTC CASSLGTGSYEQYF
TRBJ2-2 17 . . TRBV9 TGTGCCAGCAGAAGAGGGTCCGACTCTTGGGGCACCGGGGAGCTGTTTTTT CASRRGSDSWGTGELFF
TRBJ2-6 16 . . TRBV27 TGTGCCAGCAGTTTATACGGCCGCTCTGGGGCCAACGTCCTGACTTTC CASSLYGRSGANVLTF
TRBJ2-1 15 TRBD2 . TRBV6-5 TGTGCCAGCAGCCCTCTAGCGGGAGATAGCAATGAGCAGTTCTTC CASSPLAGDSNEQFF
TRBJ2-1 17 TRBD2 . TRBV19 TGTGCCAGTAGTACAGGAAGACTAGCGGGCCTGAGCAATGAGCAGTTCTTC CASSTGRLAGLSNEQFF
TRBJ2-7 10 . . TRBV29-1 TGCAGCGTTGAAGCCCAGGGACGGTACTTC CSVEAQGRYF
TRBJ2-6 15 . . TRBV28 TGTGCCAGCAGCCCCCCTGGCTCTGGGGCCAACGTCCTGACTTTC CASSPPGSGANVLTF
TRBJ2-1 11 . . TRBV20-1 TGCAGTGCGAGACCGGGAAATGAGCAGTTCTTC CSARPGNEQFF
TRBJ1-6 15 . once TRBV15 TGTGCCACCAGCAGAGATGGCCTGGGGAGTATACCCCTCCACTTT CATSRDGLGSIPLHF
TRBJ2-3 13 TRBD2 . TRBV6-4 TGTGCCAGCAGTCCCACGACTAGCTCCGCGCAGTATTTT CASSPTTSSAQYF
TRBJ1-1 14 . . TRBV7-3 TGTGCCAGCAGCCCACAGGCAGGGGTTGGTGAAGCTTTCTTT CASSPQAGVGEAFF
TRBJ2-7 12 . . TRBV10-3 TGTGCCATCAGTGAGTCCCGGGAAGAGCAGTACTTC CAISESREEQYF
TRBJ2-7 16 . . TRBV14 TGTGCCAGCAGCCCTTTCATCGACAGGCTCCTGGGGGAGCAGTACTTC CASSPFIDRLLGEQYF
TRBJ1-2 11 . . TRBV6-6 TGTGCCAGCACGGGGGTCTATGGCTACACCTTC CASTGVYGYTF
TRBJ2-3 13 . . TRBV10-2 TGCGCCCTTGCGGCCTTCAGCACAGATACGCAGTATTTT CALAAFSTDTQYF
TRBJ1-1 12 . . TRBV23-1 TGCGCCACACAGGGTTGCGGCACTGAAGCTTTCTTT CATQGCGTEAFF
TRBJ2-3 14 . . TRBV5-1 TGCGCCAGCGTGGCAGCAGATAGCACAGATACGCAGTATTTT CASVAADSTDTQYF
TRBJ2-1 12 . . TRBV28 TGTGCCAGCAGTTTTAGCCAAAATGAGCAGTTCTTC CASSFSQNEQFF